This T cell receptor beta chain emerged from a study of blood T cell repertoires in COVID-19. With 6 bases removed from V and 14 bases from J, the gap between germline ends came to 14 bases. From germline, CDR1 is DFQATT and CDR2 SNEGSKA (reference sequence). The CDR3 is made up of 10 amino acids. Sequencing used immunoSEQ multiplex PCR; TCRdb keeps in-frame clones, though not all of them. The table shows some 74,000 clones, with around 78% occurring only once. Specimen: peripheral blood. J is TRBJ2-1 and V is TRBV20-1, with a tentative D call TRBD2 (5 bases). The TCR comes from a woman of 80 years or more with acute or convalescent COVID-19. For the CDR3, the DNA is TGCAGTGCCCGAGCCAGTAGCGAGTTCTTC. It codes for CSARASSEFF.